This T cell receptor (beta chain) was profiled in a study of identifying expanded T cells in peripheral blood. Healthy donors had no documented immune events, such as infections, while sampled. The table came from immunoSEQ multiplex PCR; TCRdb's copy has only in-frame clones and leaves some out. The table records 85,000 to 120,000 clones, 88% of them present only once. Germline V gives CDR1 SEHNR, CDR2 FQNEAQ (reference sequence). V gave up 0 bases and J gave up 5 bases, with 9 bases separating them. CDR3 length: 14 residues. This sequence joins TRBV7-9 and TRBJ2-3; D is undetermined. The receptor was isolated from a person aged 18 to 70 in good health. Source material: blood. The CDR3 region has the DNA TGTGCCAGCAGCTTAGCTCAGGAGCTAGATACGCAGTATTTT. It is translated as CASSLAQELDTQYF.